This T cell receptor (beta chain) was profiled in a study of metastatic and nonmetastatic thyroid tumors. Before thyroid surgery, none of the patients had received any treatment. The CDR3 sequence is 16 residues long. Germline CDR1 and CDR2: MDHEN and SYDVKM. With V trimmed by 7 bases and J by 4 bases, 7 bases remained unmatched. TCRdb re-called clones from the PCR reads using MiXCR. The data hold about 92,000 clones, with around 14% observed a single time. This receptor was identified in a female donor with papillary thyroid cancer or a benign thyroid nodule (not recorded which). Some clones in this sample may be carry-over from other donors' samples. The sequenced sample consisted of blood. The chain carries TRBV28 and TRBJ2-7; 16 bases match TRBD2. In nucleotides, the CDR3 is TGTGCCAGCAACATAGGGACTAGCGGGGGGGTTTACGAGCAGTACTTC. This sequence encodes CASNIGTSGGVYEQYF.